This T cell receptor (beta chain) derives from a study of cytomegalovirus exposure and HLA in healthy donors. The CDR3 length is 15 residues. Germline-derived CDR1 and CDR2 are SGHRS and YFSETQ. Trimming took off 4 bases at V and 5 bases at J, with 18 bases between the two ends. Primers: 60 Vbeta forward and 13 Jbeta reverse. TCRdb's copy holds only in-frame clones and misses some; the assay was immunoSEQ multiplex PCR. Among 130,000 or so clones, just under 90% were seen once, and the ten largest hold roughly 5.2%. The rearrangement links TRBV5-1 to TRBJ2-5; D is perhaps TRBD2 (6 bases). Material for sequencing was PBMCs. The receptor's source is a woman aged 25 to 39 in good health and CMV-seronegative. The CDR3 nucleotides are TGCGCCAGCAGCACGGACTTAACTAGCCCGGAGACCCAGTACTTC. Translation gives CASSTDLTSPETQYF.